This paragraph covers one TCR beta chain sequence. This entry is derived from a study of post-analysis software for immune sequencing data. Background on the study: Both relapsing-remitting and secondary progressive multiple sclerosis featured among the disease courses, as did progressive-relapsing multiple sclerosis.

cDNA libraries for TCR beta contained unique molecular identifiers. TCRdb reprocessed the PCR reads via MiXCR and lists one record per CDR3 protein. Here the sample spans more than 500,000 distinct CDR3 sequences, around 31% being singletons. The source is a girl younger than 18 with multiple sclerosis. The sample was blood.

The DNA for the CDR3 is TGCAGTGCGGGACAGACCGTAGGGGGTGAAGCTTTCTTT. Protein: CSAGQTVGGEAFF. The gene calls are TRBV20-1 and TRBJ1-1, with TRBD1 identical over 7 bases. Trimming removed 6 bases from V and 7 bases from J; junction bases left unmatched: 11. This CDR3 region has 13 residues. Germline V CDR1 and CDR2: DFQATT, SNEGSKA (reference sequence).